Listed here are 19 T cell receptor beta chains from one sample, sequenced in a study of blood T cell repertoires in COVID-19. Clones were sequenced by immunoSEQ multiplex PCR, and TCRdb holds only the in-frame ones, with some missing. The repertoire holds 30,000 or so clones, around 86% seen once, with about an eighth in the top ten. Sequenced input: peripheral blood. Receptor source: a man aged 55 to 70 with active COVID-19.

The chain carries TRBV7-2 and TRBJ2-1; 11 bases map to TRBD1. The CDR3 sequence is 12 residues long. Germline-derived CDR1 and CDR2 are SGHTA and FQGNSA. Trimming removed 5 bases from V and 12 bases from J; junction bases left unmatched: 3. CDR3: CASSRDRGVQFF. CDR3 sequence (DNA): TGTGCCAGCAGCCGGGACAGGGGGGTGCAGTTCTTC. The complete variable domain, with remaining parts taken from reference TRBV7-2 and TRBJ2-1, reads GAGVSQSPSNKVTEKGKDVELRCDPISGHTALYWYRQSLGQGLEFLIYFQGNSAPDKSGLPSDRFSAERTGGSVSTLTIQRTQQEDSAVYLCASSRDRGVQFFGPGTRLTVL.

V usage is TRBV6-2 or TRBV6-3 and J usage is TRBJ2-3; 9 bases are a match to TRBD1. Germline loops: CDR1 MNHEY, CDR2 SVGEGT. With V trimmed by 2 bases and J by 2 bases, 8 bases remained unmatched. CDR3 length: 17 residues. The CDR3 nucleotides are TGTGCCAGCAGTTACCACACAGGGGGCTCTGACACAGATACGCAGTATTTT. Translated: CASSYHTGGSDTDTQYF.

The chain employs TRBV18 and TRBJ2-7; possible D gene TRBD2, 5 bases. The CDR3 sequence is 15 residues long. Trimming removed 6 bases at V and 2 bases at J, with 17 bases between. CDR1 and CDR2 from the germline V gene are KGHSH and LQKENI. The CDR3 loop reads CASSRGNEAPYEQYF. The DNA of the CDR3 is TGTGCCAGCTCCCGGGGAAACGAGGCACCCTACGAGCAGTACTTC.

In its sample, this clone was seen once. The chain links TRBV9 to TRBJ2-7; 8 bases agree with TRBD1. The CDR3 has 15 residues. J was trimmed by 4 bases and V by 0 bases; bases with no gene match: 6. Germline assignment: CDR1 SGDLS and CDR2 YYNGEE. CDR3 in amino acids: CASSVGRTGTYEQYF. The CDR3 DNA reads as TGTGCCAGCAGCGTAGGCAGGACAGGGACTTACGAGCAGTACTTC.

The rearrangement joins TRBV2 to TRBJ2-7; no reliable D call. The CDR3 extends over 13 amino acids. The germline gives CDR1 SNHLY, CDR2 FYNNEI. Deletions cut 6 bases from V and 3 bases from J, with 12 bases between. CDR3 coding DNA: TGTGCCAGCAGCTTAGACTCCTTCTACGAGCAGTACTTC. Translation gives CASSLDSFYEQYF.

In this sample, this clone turned up a few times. The rearrangement joins TRBV2 to TRBJ1-5; possible D gene TRBD1, 5 bases. Germline V gene data show CDR1 as SNHLY and CDR2 as FYNNEI. This CDR3 comprises 16 residues. V was shortened by 6 bases and J by 2 bases, with 17 bases between the two germline ends. CDR3 nucleotide sequence: TGTGCCAGCAGACGGGAGGCAGGACACGGCAATCAGCCCCAGCATTTT. Protein sequence: CASRREAGHGNQPQHF.

DNA of the CDR3: TGTGCCAGCAGCTTAGCCGCCTATCTCACCGGGGAGCTGTTTTTT. As protein: CASSLAAYLTGELFF. The chain recombines TRBV7-2 with TRBJ2-2; D not resolved. Germline CDR1 and CDR2: SGHTA and FQGNSA. This CDR3 spans 15 amino acids. V gave up 0 bases and J gave up 4 bases, with 9 bases separating them.

V is TRBV7-2 and J is TRBJ2-2; 8 bases align to TRBD2. Losses at the gene ends were 0 bases for V and 8 bases for J; bases not matched to a gene: 8. The CDR3 runs to 16 residues. CDR1 SGHTA and CDR2 FQGNSA come from the germline V gene. CDR3 loop: CASSLALGTSSGELFF. Here the CDR3 DNA reads TGTGCCAGCAGCTTAGCGCTTGGGACTAGTTCTGGGGAGCTGTTTTTT. Combining the CDR3 with reference TRBV7-2 and TRBJ2-2 gives the whole variable domain GAGVSQSPSNKVTEKGKDVELRCDPISGHTALYWYRQSLGQGLEFLIYFQGNSAPDKSGLPSDRFSAERTGGSVSTLTIQRTQQEDSAVYLCASSLALGTSSGELFFGEGSRLTVL.

The J gene is TRBJ2-1, the V gene TRBV4-3, with a tentative D call TRBD1 (6 bases). Between the trimmed V and J ends, which lost 1 base and 4 bases, there was a span of 8 bases. CDR1 and CDR2 from the germline V gene are LGHNA and YSLEER. The CDR3 totals 14 residues. The CDR3: CASSQAGTYNEQFF. Here the CDR3 DNA reads TGCGCCAGCAGCCAAGCCGGGACATACAATGAGCAGTTCTTC.

The V call is TRBV29-1, the J call TRBJ2-5, with TRBD2 identical over 10 bases. This CDR3 is 17 amino acids long. V lost 8 bases, J lost 0 bases, and 15 bases stayed unmatched. Germline CDR1 SQVTM, CDR2 ANQGSEA. The DNA of the CDR3 is TGCAGCAACCCTCCGGCTAGCGGGGGCCGGTACCAAGAGACCCAGTACTTC. As protein: CSNPPASGGRYQETQYF.

V is TRBV29-1 and J is TRBJ2-1; 7 nucleotides line up with TRBD2. CDR1 and CDR2 from the germline V gene are SQVTM and ANQGSEA. This CDR3 spans 12 amino acids. The trim removed 6 bases at V and 8 bases at J, leaving 7 bases unmatched. For the CDR3, the DNA is TGCAGCGTGGTGGGTCGGGGGGATGAGCAGTTCTTC. Its translation: CSVVGRGDEQFF.

The chain is built from TRBV7-8 and TRBJ2-2; D is unclear. CDR3 length: 16 amino acids. V dropped 3 bases and J dropped 6 bases, with 17 bases sitting between them. Germline V gene sequence: CDR1 SGHVS, CDR2 FQNEAQ. CDR3 in DNA: TGTGCCAGCAGCTTGATGTATTCCGGAGCTCCCGGGGAGCTGTTTTTT. Protein: CASSLMYSGAPGELFF.

The gene calls are TRBV11-2 and TRBJ2-7; 9 nucleotides agree with TRBD2. Per germline, CDR1 SGHAT and CDR2 FQNNGV. V lost 1 base to trimming and J lost 2 bases; unmatched junction nucleotides: 6. The length of the CDR3 is 16 residues. CDR3 DNA sequence: TGTGCCAGCAGCTTAGCCTCCAGCGGGAGGACCTACGAGCAGTACTTC. As protein: CASSLASSGRTYEQYF.

Sample share makes this clone medium-sized (0.01 to 0.1%). V gene TRBV18 combines with J gene TRBJ1-3, with 9 bases matching TRBD1. This CDR3 contains 19 residues. Unmatched junction bases numbered 15, after V lost 3 bases and J lost 3 bases. CDR1 is KGHSH, CDR2 LQKENI, per germline. As DNA, the CDR3 is TGTGCCAGCTCACCGAGGATTGGGGGACAGGGCGGAGTTGGAAACACCATATATTTT. This gives the protein CASSPRIGGQGGVGNTIYF.

The genes are TRBV7-2 and TRBJ2-3, with D possibly being TRBD2 (5 bases). Per germline, CDR1 SGHTA and CDR2 FQGNSA. V dropped 2 bases and J dropped 3 bases, with 15 bases sitting between them. The CDR3 totals 16 residues. CDR3 nucleotide sequence: TGTGCCAGCAGCTTATTAGCGATTTTGAGGACAGATACGCAGTATTTT. This gives the protein CASSLLAILRTDTQYF.

The rearrangement joins TRBV6-5 to TRBJ1-2; D remains unclear. Trimming stripped 0 bases from V and 4 bases from J, with 12 bases between. The CDR3 has 15 residues. Germline V lookup: CDR1 MNHEY, CDR2 SVGAGI. The CDR3 spells CASSYSPRGSYGYTF. In nucleotides, the CDR3 is TGTGCCAGCAGTTACTCTCCCCGGGGTAGCTATGGCTACACCTTC.

This clone occurred a few times. The V gene is TRBV9, the J gene TRBJ2-2, with 9 nucleotides matching TRBD2. Looked up from germline, CDR1 is SGDLS and CDR2 is YYNGEE. The junction had 8 bases not matched to a gene; V was cut back by 4 bases and J by 1 base. The CDR3 runs to 17 residues. The CDR3 loop is CASSSRGSGRNTGELFF. The CDR3 DNA reads as TGTGCCAGCAGCTCCCGGGGTAGCGGGAGGAACACCGGGGAGCTGTTTTTT. Looking up the rest from reference TRBV9 and TRBJ2-2 gives the full variable domain: DSGVTQTPKHLITATGQRVTLRCSPRSGDLSVYWYQQSLDQGLQFLIQYYNGEERAKGNILERFSAQQFPDLHSELNLSSLELGDSALYFCASSSRGSGRNTGELFFGEGSRLTVL.

This chain connects TRBV4-2 to TRBJ2-6; weak D call: TRBD2 (6 bases). Deletions cut 4 bases from V and 0 bases from J, with 16 bases between. Looked up from germline, CDR1 is LGHNA and CDR2 is YNFKEQ. The CDR3 loop spans 18 amino acids. Written as DNA, the CDR3 is TGTGCCAGCAGCCCCCGGGGAGGCTCGCCCTCTGGGGCCAACGTCCTGACTTTC. Amino acids: CASSPRGGSPSGANVLTF.

The chain links TRBV5-6 to TRBJ2-3; 7 nucleotides agree with TRBD2. CDR1 and CDR2 from the germline V gene are SGHDT and YYEEEE. V lost 3 bases, J lost 5 bases, and 3 bases stayed unmatched. The CDR3 length is 13 residues. CDR3 DNA: TGTGCCAGCAGCTGGTGGGGGGGAGATACGCAGTATTTT. This codes for CASSWWGGDTQYF.